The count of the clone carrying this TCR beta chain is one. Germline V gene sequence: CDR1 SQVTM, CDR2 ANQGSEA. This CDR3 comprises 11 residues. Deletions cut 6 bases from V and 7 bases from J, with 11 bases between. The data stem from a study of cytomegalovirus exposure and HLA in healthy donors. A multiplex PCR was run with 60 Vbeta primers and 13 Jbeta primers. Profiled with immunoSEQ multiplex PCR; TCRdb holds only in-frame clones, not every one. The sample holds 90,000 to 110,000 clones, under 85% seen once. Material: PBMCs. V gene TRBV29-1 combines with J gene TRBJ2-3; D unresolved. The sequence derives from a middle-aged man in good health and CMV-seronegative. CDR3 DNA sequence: TGCAGCGTCGAACTACCGAATACGCAGTATTTT. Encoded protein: CSVELPNTQYF.